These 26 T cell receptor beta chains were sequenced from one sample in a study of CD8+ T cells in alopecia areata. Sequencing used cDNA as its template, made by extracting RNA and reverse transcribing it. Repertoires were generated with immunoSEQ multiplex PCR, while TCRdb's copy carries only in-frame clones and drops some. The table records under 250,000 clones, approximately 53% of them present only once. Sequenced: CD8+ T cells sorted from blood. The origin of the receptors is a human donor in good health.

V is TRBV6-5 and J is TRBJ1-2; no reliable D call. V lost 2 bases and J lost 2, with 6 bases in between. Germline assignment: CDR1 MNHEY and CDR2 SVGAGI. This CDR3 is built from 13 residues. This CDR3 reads CASSYGRNYGYTF. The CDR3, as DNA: TGTGCCAGCAGTTACGGGAGGAACTATGGCTACACCTTC.

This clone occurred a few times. The CDR3 is CSVEGDRGTDTQYF. CDR3 sequence (DNA): TGCAGCGTTGAAGGGGACAGGGGTACAGATACGCAGTATTTT. This chain joins TRBV29-1 and TRBJ2-3; TRBD1 matches at 10 bases. This CDR3 is built from 14 residues. Trimming cost V 1 base and J 3 bases; bases outside gene matches: 1. Germline-derived CDR1 and CDR2 are SQVTM and ANQGSEA.

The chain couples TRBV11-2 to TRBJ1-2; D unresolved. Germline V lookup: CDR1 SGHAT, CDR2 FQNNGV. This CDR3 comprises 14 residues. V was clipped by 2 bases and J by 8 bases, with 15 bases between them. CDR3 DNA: TGTGCCAGCAGCTTAAAAGGGAACCGGCGCGGCTACACCTTC. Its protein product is CASSLKGNRRGYTF.

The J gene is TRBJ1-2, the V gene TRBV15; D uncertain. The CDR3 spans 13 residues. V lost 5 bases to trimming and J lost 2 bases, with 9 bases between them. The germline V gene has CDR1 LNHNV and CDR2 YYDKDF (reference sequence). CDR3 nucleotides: TGTGCCACCAGCCGGACGGAAAACTATGGCTACACCTTC. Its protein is CATSRTENYGYTF.

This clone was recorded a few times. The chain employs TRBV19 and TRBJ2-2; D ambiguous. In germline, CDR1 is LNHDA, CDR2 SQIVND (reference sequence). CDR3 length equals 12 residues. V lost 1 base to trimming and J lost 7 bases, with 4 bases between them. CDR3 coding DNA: TGTGCCAGTAGTATAGGAGACGGGGAGCTGTTTTTT. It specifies CASSIGDGELFF. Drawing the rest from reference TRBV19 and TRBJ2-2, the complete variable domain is DGGITQSPKYLFRKEGQNVTLSCEQNLNHDAMYWYRQDPGQGLRLIYYSQIVNDFQKGDIAEGYSVSREKKESFPLTVTSAQKNPTAFYLCASSIGDGELFFGEGSRLTVL.

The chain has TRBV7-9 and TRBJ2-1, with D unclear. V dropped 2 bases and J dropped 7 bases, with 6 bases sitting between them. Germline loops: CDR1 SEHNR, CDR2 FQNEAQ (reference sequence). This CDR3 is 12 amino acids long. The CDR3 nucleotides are TGTGCCAGCAGCTTATTCCAAAATGAGCAGTTCTTC. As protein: CASSLFQNEQFF. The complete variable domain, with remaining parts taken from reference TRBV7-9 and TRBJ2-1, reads DTGVSQNPRHKITKRGQNVTFRCDPISEHNRLYWYRQTLGQGPEFLTYFQNEAQLEKSRLLSDRFSAERPKGSFSTLEIQRTEQGDSAMYLCASSLFQNEQFFGPGTRLTVL.

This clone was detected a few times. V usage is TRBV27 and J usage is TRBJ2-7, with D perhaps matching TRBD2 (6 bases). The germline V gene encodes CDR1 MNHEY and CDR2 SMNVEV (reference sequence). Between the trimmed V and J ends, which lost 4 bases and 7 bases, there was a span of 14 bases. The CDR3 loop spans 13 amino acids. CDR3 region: CASSYGGMGEQYF. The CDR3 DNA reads TGTGCCAGCAGTTACGGGGGAATGGGGGAGCAGTACTTC.

CDR3 sequence reads: CASSQEFYGGVQPQHF. The CDR3 nucleotides read TGCGCCAGCAGCCAAGAATTCTATGGGGGAGTCCAGCCCCAGCATTTT. The chain recombines TRBV4-1 with TRBJ1-5; D might be TRBD1 (5 bases). The CDR3 sequence is 16 residues long. The V and J ends lost 0 bases and 7 bases respectively, with 16 bases between them. Germline assignment: CDR1 MGHRA and CDR2 YSYEKL.

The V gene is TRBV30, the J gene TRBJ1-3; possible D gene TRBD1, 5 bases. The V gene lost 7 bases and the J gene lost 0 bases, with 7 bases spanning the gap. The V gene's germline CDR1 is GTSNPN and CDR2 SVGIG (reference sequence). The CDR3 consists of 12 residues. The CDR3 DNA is TGTGCCTTGACAGACTCTGGAAACACCATATATTTT. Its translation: CALTDSGNTIYF. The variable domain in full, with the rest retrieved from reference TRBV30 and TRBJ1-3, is SQTIHQWPATLVQPVGSPLSLECTVEGTSNPNLYWYRQAAGRGLQLLFYSVGIGQISSEVPQNLSASRPQDRQFILSSKKLLLSDSGFYLCALTDSGNTIYFGEGSWLTVV.

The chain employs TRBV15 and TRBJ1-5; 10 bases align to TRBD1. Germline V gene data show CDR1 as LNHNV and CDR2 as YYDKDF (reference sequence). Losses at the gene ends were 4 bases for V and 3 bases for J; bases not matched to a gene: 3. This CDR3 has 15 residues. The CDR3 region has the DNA TGTGCCACCAGCATGGACAGGGGGGACAATCAGCCCCAGCATTTT. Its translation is CATSMDRGDNQPQHF. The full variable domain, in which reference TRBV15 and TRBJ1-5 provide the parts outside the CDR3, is DAMVIQNPRYQVTQFGKPVTLSCSQTLNHNVMYWYQQKSSQAPKLLFHYYDKDFNNEADTPDNFQSRRPNTSFCFLDIRSPGLGDTAMYLCATSMDRGDNQPQHFGDGTRLSIL.

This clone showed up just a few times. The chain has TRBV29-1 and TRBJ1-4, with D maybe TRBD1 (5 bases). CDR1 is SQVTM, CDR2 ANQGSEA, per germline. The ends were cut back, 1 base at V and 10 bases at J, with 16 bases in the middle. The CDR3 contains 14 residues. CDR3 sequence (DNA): TGCAGCGTTGAAGTAGGGACCCCCCGGGGAAAACTGTTTTTT. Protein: CSVEVGTPRGKLFF.

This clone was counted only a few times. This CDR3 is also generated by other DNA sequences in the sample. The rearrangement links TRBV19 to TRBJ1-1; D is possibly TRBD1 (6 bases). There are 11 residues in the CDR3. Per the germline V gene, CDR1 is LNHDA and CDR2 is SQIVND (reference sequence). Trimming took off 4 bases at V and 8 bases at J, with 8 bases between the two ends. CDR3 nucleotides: TGTGCCAGTAGTACCGGGACAGAAGCTTTCTTT. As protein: CASSTGTEAFF.

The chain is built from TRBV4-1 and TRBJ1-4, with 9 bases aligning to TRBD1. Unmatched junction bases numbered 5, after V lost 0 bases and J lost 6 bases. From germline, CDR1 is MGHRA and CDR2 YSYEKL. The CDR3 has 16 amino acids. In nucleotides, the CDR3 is TGCGCCAGCAGCCAAGATCCCGGACAGGGGTATGAAAAACTGTTTTTT. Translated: CASSQDPGQGYEKLFF.

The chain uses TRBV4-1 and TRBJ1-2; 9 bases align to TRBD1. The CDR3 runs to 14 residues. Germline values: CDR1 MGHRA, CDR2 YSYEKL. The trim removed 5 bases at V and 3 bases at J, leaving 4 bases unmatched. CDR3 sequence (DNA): TGCGCCAGCAGCTTACGGGACAGGGACTATGGCTACACCTTC. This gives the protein CASSLRDRDYGYTF.

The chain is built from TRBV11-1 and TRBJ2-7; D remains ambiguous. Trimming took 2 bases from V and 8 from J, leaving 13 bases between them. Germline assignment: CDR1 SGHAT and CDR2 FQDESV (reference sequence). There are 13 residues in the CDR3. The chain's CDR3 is CASSLFLPAQQYF. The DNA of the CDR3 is TGTGCCAGCAGCTTATTTCTTCCGGCCCAGCAGTACTTC.

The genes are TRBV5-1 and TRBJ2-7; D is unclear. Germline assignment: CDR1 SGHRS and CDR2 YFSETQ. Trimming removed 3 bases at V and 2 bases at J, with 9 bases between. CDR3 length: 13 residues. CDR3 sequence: CASSWGSTYEQYF. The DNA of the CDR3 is TGCGCCAGCAGCTGGGGTTCCACCTACGAGCAGTACTTC.

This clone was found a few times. The CDR3, as DNA: TGTGCCACCAGCAGAGACAGGGGGGAAGGCTACACCTTC. It translates to CATSRDRGEGYTF. This chain joins TRBV15 and TRBJ1-2; 7 positions match TRBD1. CDR1 and CDR2 from the germline V gene are LNHNV and YYDKDF (reference sequence). V lost 0 bases, J lost 8 bases, and 3 bases stayed unmatched. This CDR3 region has 13 residues.

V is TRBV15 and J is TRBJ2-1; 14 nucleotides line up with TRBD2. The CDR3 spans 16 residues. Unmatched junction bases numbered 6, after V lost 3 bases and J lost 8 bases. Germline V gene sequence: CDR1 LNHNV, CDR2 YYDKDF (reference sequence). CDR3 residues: CATSSGTSGGRDEQFF. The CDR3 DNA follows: TGTGCCACCAGCAGCGGGACTAGCGGGGGCAGGGATGAGCAGTTCTTC.

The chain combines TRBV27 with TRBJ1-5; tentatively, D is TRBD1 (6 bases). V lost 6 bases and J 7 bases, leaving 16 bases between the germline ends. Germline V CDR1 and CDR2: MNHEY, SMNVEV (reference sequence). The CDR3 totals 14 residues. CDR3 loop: CASRSFTGLQPQHF. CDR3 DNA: TGTGCCAGCAGGTCTTTTACAGGGTTACAGCCCCAGCATTTT.

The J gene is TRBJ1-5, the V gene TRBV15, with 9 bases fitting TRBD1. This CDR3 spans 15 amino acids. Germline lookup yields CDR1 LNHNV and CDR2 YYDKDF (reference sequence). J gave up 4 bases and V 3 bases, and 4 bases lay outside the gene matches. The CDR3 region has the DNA TGTGCCACCAGCAGGAACAGGGGGCCTAATCAGCCCCAGCATTTT. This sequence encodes CATSRNRGPNQPQHF.

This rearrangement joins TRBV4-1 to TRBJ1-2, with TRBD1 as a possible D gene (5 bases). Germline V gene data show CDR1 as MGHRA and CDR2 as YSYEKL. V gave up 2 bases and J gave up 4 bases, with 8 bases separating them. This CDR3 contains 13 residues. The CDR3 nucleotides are TGCGCCAGCAGCCAATGGGACTCCTATGGCTACACCTTC. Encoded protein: CASSQWDSYGYTF.

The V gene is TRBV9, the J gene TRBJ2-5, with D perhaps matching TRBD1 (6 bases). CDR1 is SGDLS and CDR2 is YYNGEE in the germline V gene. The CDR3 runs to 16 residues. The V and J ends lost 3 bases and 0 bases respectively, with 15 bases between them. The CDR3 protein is CASSETGLRDQETQYF. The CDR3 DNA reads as TGTGCCAGCAGCGAAACAGGGTTAAGGGACCAAGAGACCCAGTACTTC.

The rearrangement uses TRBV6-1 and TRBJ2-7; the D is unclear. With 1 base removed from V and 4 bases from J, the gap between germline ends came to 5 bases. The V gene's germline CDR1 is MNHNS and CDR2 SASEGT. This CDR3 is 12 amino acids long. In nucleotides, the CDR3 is TGTGCCAGCAGTGAAGGGGTGTACGAGCAGTACTTC. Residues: CASSEGVYEQYF.

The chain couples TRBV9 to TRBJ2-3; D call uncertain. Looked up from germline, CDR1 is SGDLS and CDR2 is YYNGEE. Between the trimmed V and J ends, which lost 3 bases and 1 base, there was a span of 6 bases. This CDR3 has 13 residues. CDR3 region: CASSAPGTDTQYF. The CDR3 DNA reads TGTGCCAGCAGCGCGCCAGGCACAGATACGCAGTATTTT.

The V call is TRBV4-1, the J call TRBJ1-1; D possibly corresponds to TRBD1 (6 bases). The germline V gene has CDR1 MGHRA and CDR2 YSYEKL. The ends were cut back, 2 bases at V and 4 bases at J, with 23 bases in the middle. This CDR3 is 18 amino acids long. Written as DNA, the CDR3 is TGCGCCAGCAGCCAACCTCTCAGGGGAGCGTGGGTAGTCACTGAAGCTTTCTTT. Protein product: CASSQPLRGAWVVTEAFF.

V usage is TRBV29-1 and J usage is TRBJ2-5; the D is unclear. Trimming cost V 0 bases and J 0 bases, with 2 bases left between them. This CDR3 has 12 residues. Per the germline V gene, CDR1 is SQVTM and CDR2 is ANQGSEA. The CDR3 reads CSVEEDQETQYF. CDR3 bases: TGCAGCGTTGAAGAGGACCAAGAGACCCAGTACTTC.